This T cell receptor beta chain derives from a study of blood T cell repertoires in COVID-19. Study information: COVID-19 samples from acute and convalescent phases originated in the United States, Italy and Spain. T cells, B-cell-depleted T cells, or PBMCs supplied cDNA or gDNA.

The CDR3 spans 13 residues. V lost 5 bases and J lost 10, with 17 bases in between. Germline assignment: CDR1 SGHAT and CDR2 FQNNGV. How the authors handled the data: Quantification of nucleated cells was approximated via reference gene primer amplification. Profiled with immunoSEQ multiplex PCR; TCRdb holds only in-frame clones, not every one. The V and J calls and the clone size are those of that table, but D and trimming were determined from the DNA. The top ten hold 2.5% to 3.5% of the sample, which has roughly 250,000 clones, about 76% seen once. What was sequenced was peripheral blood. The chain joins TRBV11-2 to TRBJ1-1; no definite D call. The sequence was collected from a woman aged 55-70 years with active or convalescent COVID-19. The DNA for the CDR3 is TGTGCCAGCAGCATCCGGGGATTTCGAGGAGCTTTCTTT. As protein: CASSIRGFRGAFF.